The 31 T cell receptor beta chains given below trace back to one sample, sequenced in a study of OX40 agonist ivuxolimab in advanced cancers. The method was immunoSEQ multiplex PCR; TCRdb's version includes in-frame clones alone and lacks a portion of them. The repertoire holds approximately 99,000 clones, with more than 95% as singletons. The source material was CD4+ or CD8+ T cells sorted from blood, sampled in a trial of the OX40 agonist ivuxolimab. The receptor source for this set is an adult with an advanced solid tumor such as melanoma, head and neck, liver or kidney cancer.

V is TRBV5-1 and J is TRBJ2-7, with D maybe TRBD2 (5 bases). V was shortened by 0 bases and J by 9 bases, with 10 bases between the two germline ends. Germline loops: CDR1 SGHRS, CDR2 YFSETQ. CDR3 size: 12 residues. This chain's CDR3 is CASSLAGDGQYF. CDR3 nucleotide sequence: TGCGCCAGCAGCTTGGCCGGGGATGGGCAGTACTTC.

The genes are TRBV15 and TRBJ2-5; D gene unclear. CDR1 is LNHNV and CDR2 is YYDKDF in the germline V gene (reference sequence). Trimming cost V 0 bases and J 2 bases, with 13 bases left between them. The CDR3 is 16 residues long. Written as DNA, the CDR3 is TGTGCCACCAGCAGAGATCCGATGGTGGGGCAAGAGACCCAGTACTTC. It yields the protein CATSRDPMVGQETQYF.

The rearrangement uses TRBV19 and TRBJ2-1; D might be TRBD1 (5 bases). The CDR3 consists of 15 residues. Looked up from germline, CDR1 is LNHDA and CDR2 is SQIVND (reference sequence). With 3 bases removed from V and 3 bases from J, the gap between germline ends came to 12 bases. The CDR3 sequence is CASSIGDSSYNEQFF. CDR3 DNA sequence: TGTGCCAGTAGTATCGGAGACAGTAGCTACAATGAGCAGTTCTTC.

V gene TRBV9 combines with J gene TRBJ2-1; perhaps TRBD1 as D (5 bases). The germline gives CDR1 SGDLS, CDR2 YYNGEE. Trimming stripped 0 bases from V and 8 bases from J, with 15 bases between. This CDR3 is built from 15 residues. CDR3 nucleotide sequence: TGTGCCAGCAGCGTAGTGGGGCAGAGTCTCCATGAGCAGTTCTTC. Encoded protein: CASSVVGQSLHEQFF.

This chain links TRBV27 with TRBJ2-1; 12 nucleotides line up with TRBD2. Germline CDR1 and CDR2: MNHEY and SMNVEV (reference sequence). This CDR3 region has 16 residues. V shed 3 bases and J 6 bases; nucleotides not matched to a gene: 6. The CDR3 DNA reads as TGTGCCAGCAGTTTCCCGCCGGGACTAGCGGGCAATGAGCAGTTCTTC. Translated: CASSFPPGLAGNEQFF.

V gene TRBV7-9 combines with J gene TRBJ1-1, with 8 bases matching TRBD1. The V gene end was trimmed by 2 bases and the J gene end by 1 base; junction bases not matched to a gene: 3. This CDR3 has 15 amino acids. Germline V gene data show CDR1 as SEHNR and CDR2 as FQNEAQ (reference sequence). The CDR3 nucleotides read TGTGCCAGCAGCTTATCGCAGGGGGCGAACACTGAAGCTTTCTTT. Its translation is CASSLSQGANTEAFF.

This clone was recorded only once. The rearrangement uses TRBV27 and TRBJ2-5, with no clear D. The V and J ends lost 4 bases and 5 bases respectively, with 20 bases between them. Looked up from germline, CDR1 is MNHEY and CDR2 is SMNVEV (reference sequence). This CDR3 contains 16 residues. Written as DNA, the CDR3 is TGTGCCAGCAGTTCCAAGGAGCCTGGCGCGAGGGAGACCCAGTACTTC. Its protein product is CASSSKEPGARETQYF.

The gene calls are TRBV7-9 and TRBJ2-1, with 7 bases matching TRBD2. V lost 1 base, J lost 4 bases, and 4 bases stayed unmatched. Germline V gives CDR1 SEHNR, CDR2 FQNEAQ (reference sequence). The CDR3 loop spans 15 amino acids. CDR3 residues: CASSLEASGYNEQFF. CDR3 nucleotides: TGTGCCAGCAGCTTAGAAGCTAGCGGATACAATGAGCAGTTCTTC. Full variable domain (remainder filled in from reference TRBV7-9 and TRBJ2-1): DTGVSQNPRHKITKRGQNVTFRCDPISEHNRLYWYRQTLGQGPEFLTYFQNEAQLEKSRLLSDRFSAERPKGSFSTLEIQRTEQGDSAMYLCASSLEASGYNEQFFGPGTRLTVL.

This chain links TRBV6-5 with TRBJ2-7, with TRBD2 matching 10 bases. The length of the CDR3 is 15 residues. Germline V gene lookup returns CDR1 MNHEY and CDR2 SVGAGI. V trimming: 6 bases; J trimming: 4 bases; junction bases outside the gene matches: 9. The CDR3 bases are TGTGCCAGCAGCCCCTGGACTAGCGGTGGGTACGAGCAGTACTTC. Translating gives CASSPWTSGGYEQYF.

CDR3 coding DNA: TGTGCCAGCAGCGTAGAGCTAGCGGGGGGGCCTGGAACCGGGGAGCTGTTTTTT. Protein sequence: CASSVELAGGPGTGELFF. The V call is TRBV9, the J call TRBJ2-2; 12 bases map to TRBD2. The CDR3 covers 18 residues. The germline CDR1 and CDR2 sequences are SGDLS and YYNGEE. V shed 0 bases and J 5 bases; nucleotides not matched to a gene: 8. The full variable domain, completed using reference TRBV9 and TRBJ2-2, is DSGVTQTPKHLITATGQRVTLRCSPRSGDLSVYWYQQSLDQGLQFLIQYYNGEERAKGNILERFSAQQFPDLHSELNLSSLELGDSALYFCASSVELAGGPGTGELFFGEGSRLTVL.

This clone was counted once. This chain uses TRBV7-9 with TRBJ2-1; a weak D match, TRBD2 (6 bases). This CDR3 comprises 13 residues. Germline V gene lookup returns CDR1 SEHNR and CDR2 FQNEAQ (reference sequence). V lost 1 base and J 10 bases, leaving 11 bases between the germline ends. CDR3 in amino acids: CASSLGAAGEQFF. The CDR3 DNA reads as TGTGCCAGCAGCTTAGGGGCAGCGGGCGAGCAGTTCTTC. The whole variable domain, filled in from reference TRBV7-9 and TRBJ2-1, reads DTGVSQNPRHKITKRGQNVTFRCDPISEHNRLYWYRQTLGQGPEFLTYFQNEAQLEKSRLLSDRFSAERPKGSFSTLEIQRTEQGDSAMYLCASSLGAAGEQFFGPGTRLTVL.

The chain is built from TRBV6-6 and TRBJ1-1, with TRBD1 identical over 7 bases. In germline, CDR1 is MNHNY, CDR2 SVGAGI (reference sequence). Trimming took 2 bases from V and 1 from J; bases not matched to a gene: 4. The CDR3 is 15 amino acids. CDR3 in DNA: TGTGCCAGCAGTTACGGTAAGGGGGCGAACACTGAAGCTTTCTTT. Translation: CASSYGKGANTEAFF.

This clone occurred a few times. This chain connects TRBV5-1 to TRBJ1-2, with 7 positions matching TRBD1. J lost 7 bases, V lost 3 bases, and 12 bases had no gene match. The CDR3 is made up of 15 amino acids. Looked up from germline, CDR1 is SGHRS and CDR2 is YFSETQ. In DNA, the CDR3 is TGCGCCAGCAGCTCGGAGGTAGGGACAGCCCTTGGCTACACCTTC. This gives the protein CASSSEVGTALGYTF.

About this clone: Other DNA sequences from this sample encode an identical CDR3 as well. This chain links TRBV19 with TRBJ2-2, with a weak D call TRBD2 (5 bases). Germline V lookup: CDR1 LNHDA, CDR2 SQIVND (reference sequence). The CDR3 has 13 amino acids. V lost 2 bases and J 6 bases, leaving 7 bases between the germline ends. In DNA, the CDR3 is TGTGCCAGTAGTATACCCGGGGCCGGGGAGCTGTTTTTT. Its protein product is CASSIPGAGELFF.

This chain uses TRBV7-2 with TRBJ1-2; D not resolved. Germline CDR1 and CDR2: SGHTA and FQGNSA. V lost 5 bases and J lost 5, with 18 bases in between. This CDR3 region has 15 residues. The CDR3 sequence: CASSPRGDLGYGYTF. The DNA for the CDR3 is TGTGCCAGCAGCCCTCGAGGAGACCTCGGGTATGGCTACACCTTC.

The chain has TRBV9 and TRBJ2-5; 10 bases map to TRBD1. CDR3 length equals 15 residues. The germline CDR1 and CDR2 sequences are SGDLS and YYNGEE. V shed 3 bases and J 2 bases; nucleotides not matched to a gene: 4. CDR3: CASSGQGAGQETQYF. CDR3 coding DNA: TGTGCCAGCAGCGGACAGGGGGCGGGTCAAGAGACCCAGTACTTC.

CDR3 bases: TGTGCCAGCAGCGACCACACAGATACGCAGTATTTT. Its translation: CASSDHTDTQYF. The chain links TRBV7-3 to TRBJ2-3; D not certain. The germline V gene encodes CDR1 SGHTA and CDR2 FQGTGA. V lost 5 bases and J 2 bases, leaving 5 bases between the germline ends. This CDR3 is built from 12 residues.

The chain is built from TRBV11-2 and TRBJ2-7; D possibly uses TRBD1 or TRBD2 (5 bases each). CDR1 and CDR2 from the germline V gene are SGHAT and FQNNGV. V lost 2 bases, J lost 3 bases, and 11 bases lay in between. The CDR3 runs 14 residues. CDR3 DNA sequence: TGTGCCAGCAGCTTAAAGCGGACATTCTACGAGCAGTACTTC. The encoded protein is CASSLKRTFYEQYF.

The chain combines TRBV6-1 with TRBJ1-1, with 9 bases lining up with TRBD1. J lost 1 base, V lost 9 bases, and 3 bases had no gene match. Germline CDR1 is MNHNS and CDR2 is SASEGT. The CDR3 is made up of 13 amino acids. The CDR3 DNA is TGTGCCAGTACACAGGGGGCGAACACTGAAGCTTTCTTT. This translates into CASTQGANTEAFF.

The rearrangement joins TRBV7-9 to TRBJ2-7; maybe TRBD1 (6 bases). V was shortened by 5 bases and J by 4 bases, with 12 bases between the two germline ends. The CDR3 spans 13 residues. Germline CDR1 reads SEHNR; CDR2 reads FQNEAQ (reference sequence). Here the CDR3 DNA reads TGTGCCAGCAGCCCTTCAGGGGAATACGAGCAGTACTTC. This translates into CASSPSGEYEQYF.

The gene calls are TRBV19 and TRBJ1-5; D uncertain. Trimming took 3 bases from V and 5 from J, leaving 17 bases between them. CDR3 size: 16 residues. The V gene's germline CDR1 is LNHDA and CDR2 SQIVND (reference sequence). The CDR3: CASSISLDPGYQPQHF. For the CDR3, the DNA is TGTGCCAGTAGTATCTCTCTAGATCCAGGATATCAGCCCCAGCATTTT.

The chain carries TRBV6-1 and TRBJ2-3; D is unclear. Germline values: CDR1 MNHNS, CDR2 SASEGT. This CDR3 is 14 amino acids long. Trimming pared 3 bases from V and 3 bases from J, leaving 10 bases between. Written as DNA, the CDR3 is TGTGCCAGCAGTGATTATACTAAAACAGATACGCAGTATTTT. Amino acids: CASSDYTKTDTQYF.

This sequence joins TRBV2 and TRBJ1-1; weak D call: TRBD1 (5 bases). CDR1 is SNHLY, CDR2 FYNNEI, per germline. The CDR3 is 13 amino acids. Trimming left V 7 bases short and J 7 bases short, with 16 bases between. The CDR3 region is CASIYKGIIEAFF. The CDR3 DNA reads TGTGCCAGCATCTACAAGGGGATAATTGAAGCTTTCTTT.

As for this clone: The same CDR3 is also encoded by other DNA sequences in this sample. The chain combines TRBV28 with TRBJ2-7; D not resolved. The ends were cut back, 8 bases at V and 2 bases at J, with 10 bases in the middle. This CDR3 has 12 amino acids. In germline, CDR1 is MDHEN, CDR2 SYDVKM. The CDR3 spells CASSLGTYEQYF. The CDR3 nucleotides are TGTGCCAGCTCCTTAGGAACCTACGAGCAGTACTTC.

The chain has TRBV7-9 and TRBJ2-1, with a weak D call TRBD1 (5 bases). V was shortened by 5 bases and J by 8 bases, with 10 bases between the two germline ends. The CDR3 totals 12 residues. Per the germline V gene, CDR1 is SEHNR and CDR2 is FQNEAQ (reference sequence). The CDR3 DNA is TGTGCCAGCAGCAAGGGGTTGGATGAGCAGTTCTTC. It specifies CASSKGLDEQFF.

This rearrangement joins TRBV6-5 to TRBJ1-5, with unresolved D. CDR1 is MNHEY, CDR2 SVGAGI, per germline. The CDR3 consists of 13 residues. V lost 4 bases, J lost 3 bases, and 7 bases lay in between. Here the CDR3 reads CASSSVVNQPQHF. The DNA for the CDR3 is TGTGCCAGCAGTTCCGTTGTCAATCAGCCCCAGCATTTT.

The chain has TRBV9 and TRBJ1-1; no definite D call. Trimming took off 0 bases at V and 3 bases at J, with 6 bases between the two ends. The CDR3 extends over 13 amino acids. CDR1 and CDR2 from the germline V gene are SGDLS and YYNGEE. The CDR3 DNA follows: TGTGCCAGCAGCGTAGAGTCCTACACTGAAGCTTTCTTT. Translating it yields CASSVESYTEAFF. Combining the CDR3 with reference TRBV9 and TRBJ1-1 gives the whole variable domain DSGVTQTPKHLITATGQRVTLRCSPRSGDLSVYWYQQSLDQGLQFLIQYYNGEERAKGNILERFSAQQFPDLHSELNLSSLELGDSALYFCASSVESYTEAFFGQGTRLTVV.

V and J are TRBV6-1 and TRBJ1-1, with 12 bases lining up with TRBD1. The CDR3 runs to 15 residues. Per the germline V gene, CDR1 is MNHNS and CDR2 is SASEGT. With V trimmed by 7 bases and J by 3 bases, 6 bases remained unmatched. The CDR3 reads CASKGTGGWDTEAFF. The CDR3 coding sequence is TGTGCCAGCAAAGGGACAGGGGGCTGGGACACTGAAGCTTTCTTT.

This clone was counted a single time. The genes are TRBV7-3 and TRBJ2-1, with TRBD2 as a possible D gene (7 bases). The germline gives CDR1 SGHTA, CDR2 FQGTGA. The CDR3 runs 14 residues. The ends were cut back, 1 base at V and 9 bases at J, with 13 bases in the middle. CDR3 DNA: TGTGCCAGCAGCTTAATTGGGGGGGCCACTGAGCAGTTCTTC. Residues: CASSLIGGATEQFF.

The rearrangement links TRBV7-6 to TRBJ2-1; 16 nucleotides align to TRBD2. Looked up from germline, CDR1 is SGHVS and CDR2 is FNYEAQ. Trimming at V came to 0 bases and at J to 10 bases, leaving 6 bases not matched to a gene. This CDR3 comprises 17 residues. For the CDR3, the DNA is TGTGCCAGCAGCTTAGCCTACGGGACTAGCGGGGGGGAGGAGCAGTTCTTC. As protein: CASSLAYGTSGGEEQFF.

The V and J genes are TRBV7-2 and TRBJ2-1; D is unresolved. The germline V gene has CDR1 SGHTA and CDR2 FQGNSA. This CDR3 spans 15 amino acids. Trimming shortened V by 3 bases and J by 9 bases, and 18 bases separated the two germline ends. In DNA, the CDR3 is TGTGCCAGCAGCTTTGCAGCAGGCTCAAACGGTGAGCAGTTCTTC. This sequence encodes CASSFAAGSNGEQFF.